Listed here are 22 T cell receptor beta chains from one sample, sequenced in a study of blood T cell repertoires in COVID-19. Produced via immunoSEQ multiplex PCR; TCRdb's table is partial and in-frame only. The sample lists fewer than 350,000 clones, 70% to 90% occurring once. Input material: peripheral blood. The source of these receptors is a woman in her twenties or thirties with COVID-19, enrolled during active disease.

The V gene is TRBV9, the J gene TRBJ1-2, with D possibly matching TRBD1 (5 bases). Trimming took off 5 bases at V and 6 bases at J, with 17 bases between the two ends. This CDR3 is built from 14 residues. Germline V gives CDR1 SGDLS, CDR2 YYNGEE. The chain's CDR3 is CASRKAGSRDGYTF. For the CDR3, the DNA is TGTGCCAGCAGAAAGGCAGGGTCCAGGGATGGCTACACCTTC.

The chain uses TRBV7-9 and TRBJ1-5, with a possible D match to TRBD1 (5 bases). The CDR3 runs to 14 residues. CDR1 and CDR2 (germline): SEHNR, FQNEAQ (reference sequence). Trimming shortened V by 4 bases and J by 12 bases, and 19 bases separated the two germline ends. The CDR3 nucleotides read TGTGCCAGCAGCTATGGGGGGTCGAATCAGGTCCAGCATTTT. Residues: CASSYGGSNQVQHF.

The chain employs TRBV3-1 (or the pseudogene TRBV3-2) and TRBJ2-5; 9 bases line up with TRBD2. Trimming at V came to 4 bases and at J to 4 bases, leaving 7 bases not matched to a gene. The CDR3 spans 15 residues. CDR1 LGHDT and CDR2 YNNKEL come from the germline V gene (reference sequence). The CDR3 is CASSPPGLARETQYF. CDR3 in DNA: TGTGCCAGCAGCCCCCCGGGACTAGCTCGAGAGACCCAGTACTTC.

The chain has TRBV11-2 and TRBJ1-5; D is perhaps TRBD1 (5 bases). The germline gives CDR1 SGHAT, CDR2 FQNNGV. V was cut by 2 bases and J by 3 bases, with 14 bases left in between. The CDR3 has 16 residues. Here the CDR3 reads CASSLRRGQFNQPQHF. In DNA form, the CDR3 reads TGTGCCAGCAGCTTAAGACGAGGACAATTCAATCAGCCCCAGCATTTT.

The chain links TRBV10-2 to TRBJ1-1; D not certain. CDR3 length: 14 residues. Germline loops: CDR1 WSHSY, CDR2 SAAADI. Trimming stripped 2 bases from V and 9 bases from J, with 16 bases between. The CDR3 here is CASSEIAGFDKAFF. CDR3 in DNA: TGCGCCAGCAGTGAGATAGCGGGGTTTGATAAAGCTTTCTTT.

DNA of the CDR3: TGTGCCAGCAGCCGGACACGACAGGGAGGCAATCAGCCCCAGCATTTT. This translates into CASSRTRQGGNQPQHF. V usage is TRBV7-9 and J usage is TRBJ1-5, with 7 bases fitting TRBD1. V lost 5 bases to trimming and J lost 2 bases; unmatched junction nucleotides: 9. The CDR3 loop spans 16 amino acids. CDR1 is SEHNR and CDR2 is FQNEAQ in the germline V gene (reference sequence).

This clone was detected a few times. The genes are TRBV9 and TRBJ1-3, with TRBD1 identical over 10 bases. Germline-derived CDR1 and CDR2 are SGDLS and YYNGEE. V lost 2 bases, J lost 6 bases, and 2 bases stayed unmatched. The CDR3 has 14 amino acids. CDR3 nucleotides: TGTGCCAGCAGCGTCGGGACAGGGGAAAACACCATATATTTT. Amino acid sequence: CASSVGTGENTIYF.

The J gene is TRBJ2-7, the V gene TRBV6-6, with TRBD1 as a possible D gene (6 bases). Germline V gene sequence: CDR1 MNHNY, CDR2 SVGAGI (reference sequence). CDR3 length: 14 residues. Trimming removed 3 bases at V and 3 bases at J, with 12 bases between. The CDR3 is CASSYYRQDYEQYF. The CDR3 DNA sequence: TGTGCCAGCAGTTATTACAGACAGGACTACGAGCAGTACTTC.

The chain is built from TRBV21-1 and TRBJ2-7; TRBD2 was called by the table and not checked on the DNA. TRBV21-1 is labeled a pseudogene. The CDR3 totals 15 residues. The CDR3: CASSTTSGGQYEQYF. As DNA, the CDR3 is TGTGCCAGCAGCACGACTAGCGGGGGACAATACGAGCAGTACTTC.

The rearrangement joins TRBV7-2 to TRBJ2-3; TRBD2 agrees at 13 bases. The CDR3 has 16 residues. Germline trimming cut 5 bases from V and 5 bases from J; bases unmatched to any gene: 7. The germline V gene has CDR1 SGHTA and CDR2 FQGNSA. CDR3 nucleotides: TGTGCCAGCAGCCCGACTAGCGGGGGGTACCGAGATACGCAGTATTTT. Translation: CASSPTSGGYRDTQYF.

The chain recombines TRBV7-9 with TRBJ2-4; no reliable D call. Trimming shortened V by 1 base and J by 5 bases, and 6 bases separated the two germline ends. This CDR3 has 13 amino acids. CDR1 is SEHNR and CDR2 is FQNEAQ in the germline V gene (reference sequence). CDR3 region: CASSLGPENIQYF. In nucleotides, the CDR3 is TGTGCCAGCAGCTTAGGTCCTGAAAACATTCAGTACTTC.

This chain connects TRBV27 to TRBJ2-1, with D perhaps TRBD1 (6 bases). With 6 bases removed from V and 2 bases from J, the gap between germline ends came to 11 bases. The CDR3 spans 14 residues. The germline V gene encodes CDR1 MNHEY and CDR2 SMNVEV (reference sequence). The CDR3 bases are TGTGCCAGCAGGAACAAGGGGGCCTACAATGAGCAGTTCTTC. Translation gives CASRNKGAYNEQFF.

In nucleotides, the CDR3 is TGTGCCAGCAGCCGAAATTTTCCGGGAGGTGGCTACACCTTC. Its protein is CASSRNFPGGGYTF. The V gene is TRBV14, the J gene TRBJ1-2; D call uncertain. Germline CDR1 is SGHDN and CDR2 is FVKESK. The CDR3 extends over 14 amino acids. Trimming stripped 4 bases from V and 7 bases from J, with 16 bases between.

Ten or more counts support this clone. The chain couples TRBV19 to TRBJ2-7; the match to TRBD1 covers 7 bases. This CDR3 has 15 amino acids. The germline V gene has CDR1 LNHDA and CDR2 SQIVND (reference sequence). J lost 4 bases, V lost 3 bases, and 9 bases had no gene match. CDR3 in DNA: TGTGCCAGTAGTATTAGAGCACAGGGGCAATACGAGCAGTACTTC. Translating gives CASSIRAQGQYEQYF.

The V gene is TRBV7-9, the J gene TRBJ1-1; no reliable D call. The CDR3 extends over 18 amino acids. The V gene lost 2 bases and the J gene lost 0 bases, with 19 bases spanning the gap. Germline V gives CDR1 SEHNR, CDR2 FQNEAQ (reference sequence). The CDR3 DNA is TGTGCCAGCAGCTTAAAAGCTTCCAGGTCGCTTCTGAACACTGAAGCTTTCTTT. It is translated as CASSLKASRSLLNTEAFF.

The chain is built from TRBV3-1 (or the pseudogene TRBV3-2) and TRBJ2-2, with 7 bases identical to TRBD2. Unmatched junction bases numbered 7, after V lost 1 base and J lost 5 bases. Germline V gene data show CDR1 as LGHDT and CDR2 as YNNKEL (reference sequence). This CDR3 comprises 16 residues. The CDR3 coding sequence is TGTGCCAGCAGCCAAGCCAGCGGGGCAGTAACCGGGGAGCTGTTTTTT. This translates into CASSQASGAVTGELFF.

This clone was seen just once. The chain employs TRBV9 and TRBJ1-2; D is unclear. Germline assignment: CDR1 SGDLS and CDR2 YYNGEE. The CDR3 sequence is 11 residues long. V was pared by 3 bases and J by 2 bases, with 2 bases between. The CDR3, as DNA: TGTGCCAGCAGCGCAAACTATGGCTACACCTTC. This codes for CASSANYGYTF.

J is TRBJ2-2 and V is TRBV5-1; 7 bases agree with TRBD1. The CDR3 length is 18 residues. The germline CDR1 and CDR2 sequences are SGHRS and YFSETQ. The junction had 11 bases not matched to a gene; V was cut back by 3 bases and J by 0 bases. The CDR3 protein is CASSWETGLLPNTGELFF. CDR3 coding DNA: TGCGCCAGCAGCTGGGAGACAGGGTTGCTACCGAACACCGGGGAGCTGTTTTTT. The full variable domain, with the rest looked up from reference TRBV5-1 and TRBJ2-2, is KAGVTQTPRYLIKTRGQQVTLSCSPISGHRSVSWYQQTPGQGLQFLFEYFSETQRNKGNFPGRFSGRQFSNSRSEMNVSTLELGDSALYLCASSWETGLLPNTGELFFGEGSRLTVL.

The DNA for the CDR3 is TGTGCCAGCAAGGCGGGGGGGCTTGGCTACACCTTC. This codes for CASKAGGLGYTF. J is TRBJ1-2 and V is TRBV2, with D possibly being TRBD1 (6 bases). The V gene's germline CDR1 is SNHLY and CDR2 FYNNEI. V dropped 7 bases and J dropped 7 bases, with 13 bases sitting between them. This CDR3 comprises 12 residues.

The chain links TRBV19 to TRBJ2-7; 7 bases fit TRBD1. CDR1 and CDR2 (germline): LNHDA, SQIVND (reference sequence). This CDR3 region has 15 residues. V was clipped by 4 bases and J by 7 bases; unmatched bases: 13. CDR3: CASSKGRQGYVEQYF. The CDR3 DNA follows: TGTGCCAGTAGTAAGGGGAGACAGGGTTATGTGGAGCAGTACTTC.

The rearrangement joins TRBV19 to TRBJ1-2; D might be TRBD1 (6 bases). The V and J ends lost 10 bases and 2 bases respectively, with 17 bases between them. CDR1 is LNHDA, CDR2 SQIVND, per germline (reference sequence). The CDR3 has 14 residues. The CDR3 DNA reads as TGTGCCACCACAACAGGGTTTTTGAACTATGGCTACACCTTC. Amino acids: CATTTGFLNYGYTF.

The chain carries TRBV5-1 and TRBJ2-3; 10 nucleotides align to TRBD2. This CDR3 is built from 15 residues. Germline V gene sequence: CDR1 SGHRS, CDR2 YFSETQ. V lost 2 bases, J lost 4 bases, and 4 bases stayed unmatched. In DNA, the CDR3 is TGCGCCAGCAGCTTAGCGGGGGGGAGGTCAGATACGCAGTATTTT. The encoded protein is CASSLAGGRSDTQYF.